The 26 T cell receptor beta chains listed next were all sequenced from one sample in a study of CD4 T cells in relation to SARS-CoV-2 and coronaviruses. Unexposed donor CD4+ T cells date from 2011-2018, before the COVID-19 pandemic. Isolation of CD4+ T cells took place after roughly nine days in culture. These receptors have no identified antigens. TCRdb's table, derived via immunoSEQ multiplex PCR, lists solely in-frame clones and lacks some. The sample yields roughly 30,000 clones, approximately 80% seen once. The sample was CD4+ T cells from PBMCs, cultured in vitro. Receptor source: a human donor in good health.

This clone has just one count. This sample also contains other DNA sequences that code for the same CDR3. The rearrangement joins TRBV19 to TRBJ1-5; no reliable D call. The CDR3 loop spans 14 amino acids. Germline loops: CDR1 LNHDA, CDR2 SQIVND (reference sequence). Trimming left V 0 bases short and J 1 base short, with 4 bases between. The CDR3 nucleotides are TGTGCCAGTAGTATAGAGGGAAGCAATCAGCCCCAGCATTTT. Protein: CASSIEGSNQPQHF.

This clone appeared a single time. The J gene is TRBJ2-3, the V gene TRBV5-4, with 11 nucleotides matching TRBD2. V shed 4 bases, J shed 4 bases, and the junction held 11 bases outside the gene matches. Germline CDR1 is SGHNT and CDR2 is YYREEE (reference sequence). CDR3 length: 17 residues. The CDR3, as DNA: TGTGCCAGCAGCCCCGGGACCCTAGCGGGGGGTTCAGATACGCAGTATTTT. Residues: CASSPGTLAGGSDTQYF.

This clone was seen only a few times. The rearrangement joins TRBV6-4 to TRBJ1-1, with D perhaps TRBD1 (5 bases). The V and J ends lost 6 bases and 2 bases respectively, with 10 bases between them. Per the germline V gene, CDR1 is MRHNA and CDR2 is SNTAGT. The CDR3 contains 13 residues. The CDR3 DNA reads TGTGCCAGCAGCAGGGATACCAACACTGAAGCTTTCTTT. Its translation is CASSRDTNTEAFF.

This clone was found a few times. The rearrangement uses TRBV2 and TRBJ1-2, with D unresolved. The CDR3 consists of 11 residues. V lost 8 bases to trimming and J lost 2 bases, with 6 bases between them. Germline loops: CDR1 SNHLY, CDR2 FYNNEI. DNA for the CDR3: TGTGCCAGCGGAGAAAACTATGGCTACACCTTC. This gives the protein CASGENYGYTF.

In its sample, this clone was seen once. V usage is TRBV19 and J usage is TRBJ1-2, with unresolved D. V shed 6 bases and J shed 3 bases, with 8 bases lying between them. Germline lookup yields CDR1 LNHDA and CDR2 SQIVND (reference sequence). There are 12 residues in the CDR3. The CDR3 loop reads CASRTGDYGYTF. CDR3 nucleotides: TGTGCCAGTAGGACCGGGGACTATGGCTACACCTTC.

The chain links TRBV20-1 to TRBJ2-1; D is possibly TRBD2 (5 bases). Trimming removed 3 bases at V and 4 bases at J, with 13 bases between. Germline assignment: CDR1 DFQATT and CDR2 SNEGSKA (reference sequence). This CDR3 contains 14 residues. For the CDR3, the DNA is TGCAGTGCTAGTGACCCCTCGGGATACAATGAGCAGTTCTTC. This sequence encodes CSASDPSGYNEQFF.

V and J are TRBV5-4 and TRBJ1-1, with D perhaps TRBD1 (5 bases). The CDR3 is 14 amino acids. Trimming left V 2 bases short and J 0 bases short, with 8 bases between. Germline V gives CDR1 SGHNT, CDR2 YYREEE (reference sequence). The CDR3 loop reads CASSLWGVNTEAFF. The CDR3, as DNA: TGTGCCAGCAGCTTATGGGGGGTGAACACTGAAGCTTTCTTT.

V usage is TRBV9 and J usage is TRBJ1-3; TRBD1 aligns across 7 bases. The length of the CDR3 is 14 residues. Germline CDR1 reads SGDLS; CDR2 reads YYNGEE. The V segment lost 3 bases and the J segment 14 bases; nucleotides outside the gene matches: 14. CDR3 coding DNA: TGTGCCAGCAGCGCGACCTGGTCCGGGACAGAATTATATTTT. Protein sequence: CASSATWSGTELYF.

V gene TRBV5-4 combines with J gene TRBJ2-3, with D possibly matching TRBD2 (5 bases). The V gene lost 4 bases and the J gene lost 0 bases, with 12 bases spanning the gap. This CDR3 spans 15 amino acids. Per the germline V gene, CDR1 is SGHNT and CDR2 is YYREEE (reference sequence). The CDR3 DNA is TGTGCCAGCAGCCTGGATCGGGGAAGCACAGATACGCAGTATTTT. It codes for CASSLDRGSTDTQYF.

The chain recombines TRBV19 with TRBJ2-4, with D possibly being TRBD2 (5 bases). The CDR3 sequence is 11 residues long. The germline V gene has CDR1 LNHDA and CDR2 SQIVND (reference sequence). Between the trimmed V and J ends, which lost 0 bases and 13 bases, there was a span of 7 bases. The CDR3 reads CASSIDGKQYF. In nucleotides, the CDR3 is TGTGCCAGTAGTATAGACGGGAAGCAGTACTTC.

The genes are TRBV21-1 and TRBJ1-6. TRBV21-1 has pseudogene status. CDR3 length: 16 residues. CDR3 in amino acids: CASSRKEIRANSPLHF. The CDR3 region has the DNA TGTGCCAGCAGCAGAAAGGAGATTAGGGCAAATTCACCCCTCCACTTT.

This clone was picked up a small number of times. This chain links TRBV12-3 or TRBV12-4 with TRBJ1-6; D is unresolved. The CDR3 spans 12 residues. V was cut by 1 base and J by 9 bases, with 4 bases left in between. The CDR3: CASSLEVSPLHF. The CDR3 DNA reads as TGTGCCAGCAGTTTAGAGGTTTCACCCCTCCACTTT.

This clone was counted once. The V and J genes are TRBV7-9 and TRBJ2-1, with D perhaps TRBD2 (5 bases). CDR3 size: 14 residues. With 2 bases removed from V and 4 bases from J, the gap between germline ends came to 9 bases. The germline gives CDR1 SEHNR, CDR2 FQNEAQ (reference sequence). The CDR3 is CASSLMTGYNEQFF. CDR3 DNA: TGTGCCAGCAGCTTAATGACGGGGTACAATGAGCAGTTCTTC.

The chain links TRBV24-1 to TRBJ1-4; maybe TRBD1 (5 bases). Trimming stripped 5 bases from V and 0 bases from J, with 9 bases between. The germline V gene encodes CDR1 KGHDR and CDR2 SFDVKD. The CDR3 contains 15 residues. The CDR3, as DNA: TGTGCCACCAGTGGGTCGACAGCAACTAATGAAAAACTGTTTTTT. Translated: CATSGSTATNEKLFF.

The gene calls are TRBV2 and TRBJ2-3, with 13 bases lining up with TRBD2. The germline V gene has CDR1 SNHLY and CDR2 FYNNEI. V dropped 7 bases and J dropped 4; count of bases not matched to a gene: 8. CDR3 size: 16 residues. CDR3 sequence: CASKETSGGAADTQYF. The DNA for the CDR3 is TGTGCCAGCAAGGAAACTAGCGGGGGGGCCGCAGATACGCAGTATTTT.

The V gene is TRBV9, the J gene TRBJ2-3; the D gene could be TRBD1 or TRBD2 (5 bases each). Trimming took 0 bases from V and 1 from J, leaving 9 bases between them. CDR1 is SGDLS and CDR2 is YYNGEE in the germline V gene. The CDR3 sequence is 15 residues long. In DNA, the CDR3 is TGTGCCAGCAGCGTAGTAACGGGGCGCACAGATACGCAGTATTTT. It is translated as CASSVVTGRTDTQYF.

This sequence joins TRBV25-1 and TRBJ2-1, with 9 bases identical to TRBD2. Looked up from germline, CDR1 is MGHDK and CDR2 is SYGVNS. The CDR3 spans 15 residues. The V segment lost 6 bases and the J segment 6 bases; nucleotides outside the gene matches: 9. The CDR3 region has the DNA TGTGCCAGCAGGGAAGCTTTAGCGGGAGCCAATGAGCAGTTCTTC. This encodes CASREALAGANEQFF.

This sequence joins TRBV29-1 and TRBJ2-5, with TRBD2 matching 11 bases. The J segment lost 2 bases and the V segment lost 6 bases, leaving 8 bases of the junction unmatched. This CDR3 is built from 15 residues. Per germline, CDR1 SQVTM and CDR2 ANQGSEA. CDR3 DNA sequence: TGCAGCGTCGGGACTAGCGGTGGTTGGCAAGAGACCCAGTACTTC. Translated, it gives CSVGTSGGWQETQYF.

The chain recombines TRBV7-8 with TRBJ1-4; 9 bases are a match to TRBD1. The junction had 5 bases not matched to a gene; V was cut back by 6 bases and J by 6 bases. Germline lookup yields CDR1 SGHVS and CDR2 FQNEAQ. There are 14 residues in the CDR3. CDR3 sequence: CASRPGTGYEKLFF. In nucleotides, the CDR3 is TGTGCCAGCAGGCCCGGGACAGGGTATGAAAAACTGTTTTTT.

This clone turned up a few times. The rearrangement joins TRBV7-8 to TRBJ1-3, with a possible D match to TRBD1 (5 bases). Trimming cost V 2 bases and J 2 bases, with 16 bases left between them. This CDR3 spans 17 amino acids. Germline V gene sequence: CDR1 SGHVS, CDR2 FQNEAQ. In nucleotides, the CDR3 is TGTGCCAGCAGCTTACGGGAGGGGCTCAAGGCTGGAAACACCATATATTTT. Amino acids: CASSLREGLKAGNTIYF.

The chain joins TRBV10-3 to TRBJ2-5, with TRBD2 matching over 10 bases. The CDR3 extends over 16 amino acids. The germline gives CDR1 ENHRY, CDR2 SYGVKD. V was clipped by 5 bases and J by 6 bases; unmatched bases: 12. The chain's CDR3 is CAISPQLAGSEKTQYF. CDR3 DNA sequence: TGTGCCATCAGTCCTCAACTAGCGGGGAGTGAAAAGACCCAGTACTTC.

J is TRBJ1-2 and V is TRBV3-1 (or the pseudogene TRBV3-2); tentative D call: TRBD1 (5 bases). The CDR3 has 15 residues. Trimming removed 1 base from V and 7 bases from J, with 16 bases in between. In germline, CDR1 is LGHDT, CDR2 YNNKEL (reference sequence). The CDR3 sequence: CASSQAGKGRSGYTF. The CDR3 coding sequence is TGTGCCAGCAGCCAAGCAGGGAAGGGGAGGAGTGGCTACACCTTC.

V gene TRBV5-1 combines with J gene TRBJ1-3, with 7 bases fitting TRBD1. CDR3 length equals 15 residues. Looked up from germline, CDR1 is SGHRS and CDR2 is YFSETQ. Trimming cost V 2 bases and J 4 bases; bases outside gene matches: 6. The CDR3 sequence is CASSLRGQGGNTIYF. The CDR3 DNA reads as TGCGCCAGCAGCTTAAGGGGGCAGGGAGGAAACACCATATATTTT.

The chain couples TRBV3-1 (or the pseudogene TRBV3-2) to TRBJ2-3; TRBD2 matches 7 bases. The V gene end was trimmed by 0 bases and the J gene end by 5 bases; junction bases not matched to a gene: 5. The CDR3 covers 15 residues. Looked up from germline, CDR1 is LGHDT and CDR2 is YNNKEL (reference sequence). CDR3 sequence: CASSQEGREIDTQYF. CDR3 sequence (DNA): TGTGCCAGCAGCCAAGAAGGGCGGGAGATAGATACGCAGTATTTT.

The rearrangement uses TRBV19 and TRBJ2-1; no clear D. Germline V lookup: CDR1 LNHDA, CDR2 SQIVND (reference sequence). Trimming stripped 9 bases from V and 5 bases from J, with 17 bases between. This CDR3 contains 14 residues. The CDR3 sequence is CASSIQAANNEQFF. CDR3 DNA: TGTGCCAGCTCCATTCAGGCAGCTAACAATGAGCAGTTCTTC.

The rearrangement joins TRBV10-3 to TRBJ2-1, with TRBD1 matching over 9 bases. The junction had 5 bases not matched to a gene; V was cut back by 8 bases and J by 3 bases. Germline assignment: CDR1 ENHRY and CDR2 SYGVKD. The CDR3 has 14 amino acids. The CDR3 nucleotides are TGTGCCATCGCCGGGACAGGGTTCTACAATGAGCAGTTCTTC. Amino acid sequence: CAIAGTGFYNEQFF.